These 16 T cell receptor beta chains were all obtained from the same sample, sequenced in a study of blood T cell repertoires in COVID-19. Generated by immunoSEQ multiplex PCR, the TCRdb table keeps only in-frame clones and is missing some. The profile shows 25,000 to 35,000 clones, over 75% of them singletons. Sequencing input: peripheral blood. Receptor source: an older woman with acute or convalescent COVID-19.

The CDR3 sequence is CASSARTGGRMNTEAFF. The CDR3 DNA follows: TGTGCCAGTAGTGCCCGGACAGGGGGGCGGATGAACACTGAAGCTTTCTTT. The rearrangement links TRBV19 to TRBJ1-1; 10 positions agree with TRBD1. V shed 5 bases and J 0 bases; nucleotides not matched to a gene: 9. The CDR3 loop spans 17 amino acids. From germline, CDR1 is LNHDA and CDR2 SQIVND (reference sequence). Full variable domain (remainder filled in from reference TRBV19 and TRBJ1-1): DGGITQSPKYLFRKEGQNVTLSCEQNLNHDAMYWYRQDPGQGLRLIYYSQIVNDFQKGDIAEGYSVSREKKESFPLTVTSAQKNPTAFYLCASSARTGGRMNTEAFFGQGTRLTVV.

V usage is TRBV6-5 and J usage is TRBJ2-5; the D gene is possibly TRBD2 (5 bases). Germline V gene data show CDR1 as MNHEY and CDR2 as SVGAGI. The germline V and J ends were trimmed by 0 bases and 2 bases, with 7 bases remaining between them. The CDR3 has 14 residues. The CDR3 loop reads CASSYSRGQETQYF. The CDR3 DNA sequence: TGTGCCAGCAGTTACTCCCGGGGTCAAGAGACCCAGTACTTC.

The chain uses TRBV6-1 and TRBJ1-6, with no clear D. CDR1 and CDR2 from the germline V gene are MNHNS and SASEGT. CDR3 length: 13 residues. The V gene lost 0 bases and the J gene lost 10 bases, with 7 bases spanning the gap. CDR3 coding DNA: TGTGCCAGCAGTGAAGCGCCGGTCTCACCCCTCCACTTT. It encodes CASSEAPVSPLHF.

The V gene is TRBV28, the J gene TRBJ1-6; D perhaps matches TRBD1 (5 bases). The CDR3 covers 12 residues. CDR1 MDHEN and CDR2 SYDVKM come from the germline V gene. The V and J ends lost 7 bases and 9 bases respectively, with 10 bases between them. The CDR3 sequence: CASTGGSSPLHF. The DNA for the CDR3 is TGTGCCAGCACGGGGGGAAGTTCACCCCTCCACTTT.

A word on this clone: One junction end does not reproduce the germline sequence, and a read error may be involved. This sequence joins TRBV7-9 and TRBJ1-2, with 7 bases matching TRBD1. The CDR3 length is 11 residues. CDR1 is SEHNR, CDR2 FQNEAQ, per germline (reference sequence). Here the CDR3 reads CASSHKTGTAF. The CDR3 DNA is TGTGCCAGCAGTCATAAGACAGGGACCGCCTTC.

The chain is built from TRBV5-5 and TRBJ1-5; D gene uncertain. Germline CDR1 reads SGHKS; CDR2 reads YYEKEE (reference sequence). The CDR3 runs 16 residues. Trimming took off 4 bases at V and 0 bases at J, with 14 bases between the two ends. CDR3 loop: CASSRMEGISNQPQHF. The CDR3 nucleotides read TGTGCCAGCAGCCGAATGGAGGGCATTAGCAATCAGCCCCAGCATTTT.

The chain couples TRBV10-2 to TRBJ2-5; TRBD2 might be the D (5 bases). V lost 6 bases and J lost 7, with 15 bases in between. The CDR3 consists of 13 residues. CDR1 and CDR2 from the germline V gene are WSHSY and SAAADI. The CDR3 DNA reads TGCGCCAGCAGCTTCGACACGGCGGGGACCCAGTACTTC. Its translation is CASSFDTAGTQYF.

V is TRBV6-5 and J is TRBJ2-5; maybe TRBD2 (5 bases). V lost 5 bases, J lost 5 bases, and 6 bases lay in between. CDR3 length: 11 residues. The germline V gene encodes CDR1 MNHEY and CDR2 SVGAGI. CDR3 nucleotides: TGTGCCAGCAGTCCGGGGGAGACCCAGTACTTC. Amino acids: CASSPGETQYF.

The chain has TRBV7-9 and TRBJ1-2, with 9 bases identical to TRBD1. With 0 bases clipped from V and 0 bases from J, the junction kept 5 bases outside the gene matches. From germline, CDR1 is SEHNR and CDR2 FQNEAQ (reference sequence). The CDR3 covers 17 residues. The CDR3 region is CASSLAIGTGSNYGYTF. In nucleotides, the CDR3 is TGTGCCAGCAGCTTAGCAATTGGGACAGGGTCTAACTATGGCTACACCTTC.

This clone was found once. This sequence joins TRBV29-1 and TRBJ2-5, with 8 bases lining up with TRBD1. CDR1 SQVTM and CDR2 ANQGSEA come from the germline V gene. Unmatched junction bases numbered 15, after V lost 8 bases and J lost 10 bases. The CDR3 runs to 13 residues. As DNA, the CDR3 is TGCAGCTCCTTGGTCACAGGGGGGAATGGCCAGTACTTC. Amino acids: CSSLVTGGNGQYF.

The genes are TRBV7-2 and TRBJ1-5; D might be TRBD1 (6 bases). Germline V gene data show CDR1 as SGHTA and CDR2 as FQGNSA. This CDR3 is built from 15 residues. V was clipped by 5 bases and J by 2 bases, with 13 bases between them. This chain's CDR3 is CASSPMGTRNQPQHF. The CDR3, as DNA: TGTGCCAGCAGCCCGATGGGGACACGCAATCAGCCCCAGCATTTT.

The chain recombines TRBV2 with TRBJ1-3, with 8 bases lining up with TRBD1. The V and J ends lost 1 base and 2 bases, in that order; junction bases with no gene match: 4. Germline CDR1 and CDR2: SNHLY and FYNNEI. This CDR3 region has 16 residues. CDR3 amino acids: CASSEGSRGPGNTIYF. CDR3 nucleotides: TGTGCCAGCAGTGAAGGAAGCAGGGGGCCTGGAAACACCATATATTTT.

The rearrangement joins TRBV30 to TRBJ1-2; 7 nucleotides agree with TRBD1. Looked up from germline, CDR1 is GTSNPN and CDR2 is SVGIG (reference sequence). V lost 2 bases and J lost 4; bases outside the gene matches: 7. This CDR3 region has 14 residues. CDR3 nucleotides: TGTGCCTGGAGTACCCCAGGGGGATTCTATGGCTACACCTTC. This gives the protein CAWSTPGGFYGYTF. Full variable domain (missing parts from reference TRBV30 and TRBJ1-2): SQTIHQWPATLVQPVGSPLSLECTVEGTSNPNLYWYRQAAGRGLQLLFYSVGIGQISSEVPQNLSASRPQDRQFILSSKKLLLSDSGFYLCAWSTPGGFYGYTFGSGTRLTVV.

The chain recombines TRBV7-3 with TRBJ2-1, with D possibly being TRBD2 (5 bases). Trimming removed 4 bases from V and 0 bases from J, with 16 bases in between. The germline V gene has CDR1 SGHTA and CDR2 FQGTGA. This CDR3 has 17 residues. Here the CDR3 reads CASSSPRGSSSYNEQFF. The CDR3 bases are TGTGCCAGCAGCTCCCCTCGGGGATCCAGCTCCTACAATGAGCAGTTCTTC.

V usage is TRBV30 and J usage is TRBJ1-5; possible D gene TRBD1, 6 bases. The length of the CDR3 is 15 residues. CDR1 and CDR2 (germline): GTSNPN, SVGIG (reference sequence). Trimming shortened V by 0 bases and J by 7 bases, and 16 bases separated the two germline ends. The CDR3 protein is CAWSVQQGFLQPQHF. CDR3 bases: TGTGCCTGGAGTGTACAACAGGGTTTCCTCCAGCCCCAGCATTTT. Supplemented by reference TRBV30 and TRBJ1-5, the full variable domain reads SQTIHQWPATLVQPVGSPLSLECTVEGTSNPNLYWYRQAAGRGLQLLFYSVGIGQISSEVPQNLSASRPQDRQFILSSKKLLLSDSGFYLCAWSVQQGFLQPQHFGDGTRLSIL.

The chain carries TRBV12-3 or TRBV12-4 and TRBJ2-5; D is unresolved. CDR3 size: 11 residues. V was cut by 6 bases and J by 2 bases, with 4 bases left in between. CDR3 protein: CASSQQETQYF. The CDR3 DNA reads TGTGCCAGCAGCCAACAAGAGACCCAGTACTTC.